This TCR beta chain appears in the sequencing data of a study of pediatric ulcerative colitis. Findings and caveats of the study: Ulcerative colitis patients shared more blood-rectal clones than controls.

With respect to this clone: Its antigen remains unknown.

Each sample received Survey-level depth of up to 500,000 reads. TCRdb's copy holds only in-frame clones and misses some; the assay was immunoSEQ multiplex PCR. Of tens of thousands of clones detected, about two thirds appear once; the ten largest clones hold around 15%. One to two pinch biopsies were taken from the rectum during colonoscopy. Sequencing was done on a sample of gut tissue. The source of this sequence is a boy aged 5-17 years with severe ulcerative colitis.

CDR3 residues: CAWRPGLAVNTGELFF. The CDR3 nucleotides read TGTGCCTGGAGACCGGGACTAGCGGTGAACACCGGGGAGCTGTTTTTT. This chain links TRBV30 with TRBJ2-2; TRBD2 aligns across 11 bases. The germline CDR1 and CDR2 sequences are GTSNPN and SVGIG (reference sequence). V lost 3 bases to trimming and J lost 1 base; unmatched junction nucleotides: 4. The CDR3 consists of 16 residues.